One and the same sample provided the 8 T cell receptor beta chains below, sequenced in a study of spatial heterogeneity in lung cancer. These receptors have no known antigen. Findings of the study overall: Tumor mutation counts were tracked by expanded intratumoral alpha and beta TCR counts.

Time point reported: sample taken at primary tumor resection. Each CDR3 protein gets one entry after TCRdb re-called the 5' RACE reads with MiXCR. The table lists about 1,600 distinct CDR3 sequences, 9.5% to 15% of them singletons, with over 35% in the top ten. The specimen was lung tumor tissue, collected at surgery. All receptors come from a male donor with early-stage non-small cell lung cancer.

CDR3 sequence: CATSRDGLGQGNQPQHF. DNA for the CDR3: TGTGCCACCAGCAGAGATGGATTGGGGCAGGGCAATCAGCCCCAGCATTTT. V gene TRBV15 combines with J gene TRBJ1-5; TRBD1 might be the D (5 bases). In germline, CDR1 is LNHNV, CDR2 YYDKDF (reference sequence). The CDR3 runs 17 residues. V was clipped by 0 bases and J by 2 bases, with 14 bases between them.

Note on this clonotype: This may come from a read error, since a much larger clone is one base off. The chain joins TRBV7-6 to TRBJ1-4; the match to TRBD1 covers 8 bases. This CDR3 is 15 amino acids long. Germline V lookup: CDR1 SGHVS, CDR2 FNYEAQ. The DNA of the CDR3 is TGTTCCAGCAGCCAACGACAGGGGATGGATGAAAAACTGTTTTTT. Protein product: CSSSQRQGMDEKLFF.

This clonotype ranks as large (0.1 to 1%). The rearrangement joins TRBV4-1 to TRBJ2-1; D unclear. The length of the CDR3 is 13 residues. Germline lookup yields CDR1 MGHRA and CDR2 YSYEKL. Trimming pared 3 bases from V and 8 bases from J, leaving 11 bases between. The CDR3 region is CASSQVSEDEQFF. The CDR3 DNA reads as TGCGCCAGCAGCCAGGTTTCTGAGGATGAGCAGTTCTTC.

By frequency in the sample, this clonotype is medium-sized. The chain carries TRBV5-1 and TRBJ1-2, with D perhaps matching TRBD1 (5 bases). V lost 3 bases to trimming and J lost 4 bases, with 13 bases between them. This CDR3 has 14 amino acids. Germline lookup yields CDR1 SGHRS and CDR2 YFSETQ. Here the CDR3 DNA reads TGCGCCAGCAGCTGGGGAACAGGTCTCTATGGCTACACCTTC. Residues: CASSWGTGLYGYTF.

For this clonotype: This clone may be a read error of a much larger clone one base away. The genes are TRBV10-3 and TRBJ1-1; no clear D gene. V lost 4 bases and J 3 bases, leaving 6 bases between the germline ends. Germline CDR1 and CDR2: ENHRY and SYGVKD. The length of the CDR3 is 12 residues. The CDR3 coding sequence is TGTGCCATCAGTGGGAAACACACTGAAGCTTTCTTT. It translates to CAISGKHTEAFF.

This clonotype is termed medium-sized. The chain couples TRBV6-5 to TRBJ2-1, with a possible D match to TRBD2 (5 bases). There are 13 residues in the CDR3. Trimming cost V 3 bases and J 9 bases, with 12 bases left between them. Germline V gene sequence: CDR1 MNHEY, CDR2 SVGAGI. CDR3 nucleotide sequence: TGTGCCAGCAGTTATTGTCTAGCATGTGAGCAGTTCTTC. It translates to CASSYCLACEQFF.

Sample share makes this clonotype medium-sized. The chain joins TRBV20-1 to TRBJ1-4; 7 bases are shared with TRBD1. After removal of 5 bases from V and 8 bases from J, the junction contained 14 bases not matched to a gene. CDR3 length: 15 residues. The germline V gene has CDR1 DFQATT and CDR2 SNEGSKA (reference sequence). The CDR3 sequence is CSAAPTGREGEKLFF. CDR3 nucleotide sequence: TGCAGTGCTGCCCCGACAGGGCGGGAAGGGGAAAAACTGTTTTTT.

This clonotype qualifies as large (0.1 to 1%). DNA of the CDR3: TGTGCCAGCAGTCAAGCAGTCCAAGAGACCCAGTACTTC. Its translation is CASSQAVQETQYF. The rearrangement uses TRBV27 and TRBJ2-5; D not certain. The germline V gene has CDR1 MNHEY and CDR2 SMNVEV (reference sequence). Trimming shortened V by 5 bases and J by 1 base, and 8 bases separated the two germline ends. The CDR3 is 13 amino acids.